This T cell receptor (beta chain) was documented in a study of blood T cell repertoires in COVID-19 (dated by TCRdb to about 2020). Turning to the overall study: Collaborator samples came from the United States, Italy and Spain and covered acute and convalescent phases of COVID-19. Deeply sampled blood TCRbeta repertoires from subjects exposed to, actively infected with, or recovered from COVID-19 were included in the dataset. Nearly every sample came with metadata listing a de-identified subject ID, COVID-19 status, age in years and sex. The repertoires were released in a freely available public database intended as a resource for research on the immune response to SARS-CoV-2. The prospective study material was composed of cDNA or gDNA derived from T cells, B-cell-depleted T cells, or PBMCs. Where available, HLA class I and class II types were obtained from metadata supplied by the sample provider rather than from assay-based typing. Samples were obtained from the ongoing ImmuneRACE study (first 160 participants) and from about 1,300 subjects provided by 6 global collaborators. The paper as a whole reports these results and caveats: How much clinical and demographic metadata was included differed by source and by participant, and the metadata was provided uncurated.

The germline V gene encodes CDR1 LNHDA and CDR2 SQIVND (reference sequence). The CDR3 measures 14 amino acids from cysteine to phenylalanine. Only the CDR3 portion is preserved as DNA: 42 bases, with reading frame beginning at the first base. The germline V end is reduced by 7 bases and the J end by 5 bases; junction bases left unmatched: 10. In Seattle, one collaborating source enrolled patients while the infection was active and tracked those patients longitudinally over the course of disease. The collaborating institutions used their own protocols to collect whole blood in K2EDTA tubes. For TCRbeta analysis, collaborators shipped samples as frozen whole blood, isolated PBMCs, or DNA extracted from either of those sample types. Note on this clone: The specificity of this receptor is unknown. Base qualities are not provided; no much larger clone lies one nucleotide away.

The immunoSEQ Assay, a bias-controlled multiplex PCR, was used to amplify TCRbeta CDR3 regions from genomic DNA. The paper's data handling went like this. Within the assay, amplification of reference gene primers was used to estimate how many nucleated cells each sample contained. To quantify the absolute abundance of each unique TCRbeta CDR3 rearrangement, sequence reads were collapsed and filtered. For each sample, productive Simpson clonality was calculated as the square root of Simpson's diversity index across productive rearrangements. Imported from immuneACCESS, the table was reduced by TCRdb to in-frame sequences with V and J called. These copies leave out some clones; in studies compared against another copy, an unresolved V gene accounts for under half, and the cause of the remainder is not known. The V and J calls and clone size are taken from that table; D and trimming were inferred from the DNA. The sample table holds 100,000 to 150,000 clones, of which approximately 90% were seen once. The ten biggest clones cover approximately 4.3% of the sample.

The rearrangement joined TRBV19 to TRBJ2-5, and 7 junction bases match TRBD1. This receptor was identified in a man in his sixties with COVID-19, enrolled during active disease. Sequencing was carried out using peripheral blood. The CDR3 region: CASTKGGREETQYF. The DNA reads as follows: TGTGCCAGTACCAAAGGGGGCAGGGAGGAGACCCAGTACTTC.